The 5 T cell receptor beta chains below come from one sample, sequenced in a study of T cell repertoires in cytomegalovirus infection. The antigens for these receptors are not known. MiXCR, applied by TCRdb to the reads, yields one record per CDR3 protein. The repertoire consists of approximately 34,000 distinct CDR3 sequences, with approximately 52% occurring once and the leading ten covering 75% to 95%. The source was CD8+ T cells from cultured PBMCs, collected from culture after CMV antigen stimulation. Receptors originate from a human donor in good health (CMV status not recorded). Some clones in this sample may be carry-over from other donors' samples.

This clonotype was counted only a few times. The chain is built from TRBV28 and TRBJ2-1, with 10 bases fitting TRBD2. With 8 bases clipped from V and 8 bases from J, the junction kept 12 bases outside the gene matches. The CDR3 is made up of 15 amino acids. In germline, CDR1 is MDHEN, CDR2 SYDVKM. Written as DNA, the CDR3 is TGTGCCAGCTCCCTCGGGGGGACTAGCGTCGATGAGCAGTTCTTC. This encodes CASSLGGTSVDEQFF.

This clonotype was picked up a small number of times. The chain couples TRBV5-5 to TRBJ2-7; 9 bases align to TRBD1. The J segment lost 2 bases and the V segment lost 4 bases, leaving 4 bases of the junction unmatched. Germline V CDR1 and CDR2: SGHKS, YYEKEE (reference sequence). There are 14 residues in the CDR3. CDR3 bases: TGTGCCAGCAGCCTACGGGACAGGGCCTACGAGCAGTACTTC. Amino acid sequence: CASSLRDRAYEQYF.

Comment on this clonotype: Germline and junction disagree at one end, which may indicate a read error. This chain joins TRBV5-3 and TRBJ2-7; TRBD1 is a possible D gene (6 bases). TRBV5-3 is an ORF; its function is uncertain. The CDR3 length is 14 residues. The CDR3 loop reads CASSSSRGSYEQYF. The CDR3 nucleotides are TGTGCCAGCAGCTCATCCAGGGGCTCCTACGAGCAGTACTTC.

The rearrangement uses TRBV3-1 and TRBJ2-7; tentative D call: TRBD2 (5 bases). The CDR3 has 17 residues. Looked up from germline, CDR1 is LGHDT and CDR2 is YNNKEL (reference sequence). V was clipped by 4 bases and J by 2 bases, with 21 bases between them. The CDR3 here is CASSPWFRGAVTYEQYF. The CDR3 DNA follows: TGTGCCAGCAGCCCGTGGTTTCGGGGAGCTGTCACCTACGAGCAGTACTTC.

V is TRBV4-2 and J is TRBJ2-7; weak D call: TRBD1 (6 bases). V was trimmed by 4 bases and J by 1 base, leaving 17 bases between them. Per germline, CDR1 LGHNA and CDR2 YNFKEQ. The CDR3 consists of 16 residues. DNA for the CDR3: TGTGCCAGCAGCCCTGAACCAACAGGGATATCCTACGAGCAGTACTTC. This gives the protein CASSPEPTGISYEQYF.